This T cell receptor beta chain was identified in a study of T-cell reconstitution after alpha-beta-depleted transplantation in children. The authors prepared the TCRbeta library with unique molecular identifiers. TCRdb re-derived calls from the PCR reads in MiXCR, one entry per CDR3 protein. The sample lists about 610,000 distinct CDR3 sequences, about 10% occurring once. The CDR3 runs 13 residues. CDR1 is SGHAT, CDR2 FQNNGV, per germline. With 5 bases clipped from V and 5 bases from J, the junction kept 2 bases outside the gene matches. This clonotype occurred many times. This chain joins TRBV11-2 and TRBJ2-5; 10 bases match TRBD2. The starting material was PBMCs from the stem cell graft donor, obtained from the stem cell graft. The clonotype was recovered from a human donor who donated a stem cell graft to a child with acute myeloid leukemia. This CDR3 is CASSMGLAETQYF. The CDR3 DNA reads as TGTGCCAGCAGCATGGGACTAGCGGAGACCCAGTACTTC.